This TCR beta chain was recovered during a study of blood T cell repertoires in COVID-19. Only in-frame clones appear in the TCRdb table, and some are missing; sequencing was by immunoSEQ multiplex PCR. The sample contains roughly 520,000 clones, roughly 88% of which appear only once. The germline CDR1 and CDR2 sequences are GTSNPN and SVGIG (reference sequence). Trimming cost V 3 bases and J 6 bases; bases outside gene matches: 8. The CDR3 totals 14 residues. Enrollees, roughly 18 to 89 years old, lived in around 23 US areas. Two negative PCRs, clearance, or symptom resolution were required of recovered Cohort 3 donors.

The chain links TRBV30 to TRBJ1-2; 9 bases map to TRBD1. Sequenced input: PBMCs or T cells enriched from blood (not recorded which). The source of this sequence is a woman aged 40 to 49 who had recovered from COVID-19. CDR3 protein: CAWRQQGAGHGYTF. CDR3 sequence (DNA): TGTGCCTGGAGACAACAGGGGGCAGGGCATGGCTACACCTTC.